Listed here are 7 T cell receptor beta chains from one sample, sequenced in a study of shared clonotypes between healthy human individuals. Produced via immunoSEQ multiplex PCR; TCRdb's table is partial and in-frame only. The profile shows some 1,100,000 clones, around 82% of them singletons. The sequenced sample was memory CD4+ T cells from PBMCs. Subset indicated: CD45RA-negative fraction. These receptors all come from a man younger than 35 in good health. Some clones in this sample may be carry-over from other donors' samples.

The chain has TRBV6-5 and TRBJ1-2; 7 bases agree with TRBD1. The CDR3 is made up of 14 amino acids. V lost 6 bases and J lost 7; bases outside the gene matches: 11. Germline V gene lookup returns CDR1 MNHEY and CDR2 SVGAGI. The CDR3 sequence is CASSYDRDMRGYTF. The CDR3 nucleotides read TGTGCCAGCAGCTACGACAGGGATATGCGTGGCTACACCTTC.

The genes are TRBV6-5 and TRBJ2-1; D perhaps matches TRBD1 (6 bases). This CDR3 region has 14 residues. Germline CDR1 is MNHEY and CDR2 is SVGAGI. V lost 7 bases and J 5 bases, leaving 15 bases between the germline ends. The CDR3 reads CASMPIRGNNEQFF. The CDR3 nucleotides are TGTGCCAGCATGCCCATCAGGGGAAACAATGAGCAGTTCTTC.

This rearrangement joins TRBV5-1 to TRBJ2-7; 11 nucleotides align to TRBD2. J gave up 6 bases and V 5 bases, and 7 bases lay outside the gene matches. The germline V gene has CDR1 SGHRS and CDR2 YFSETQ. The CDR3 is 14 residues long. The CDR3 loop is CASRPGTSGGEQYF. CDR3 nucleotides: TGCGCCAGCAGGCCCGGGACTAGCGGCGGCGAGCAGTACTTC.

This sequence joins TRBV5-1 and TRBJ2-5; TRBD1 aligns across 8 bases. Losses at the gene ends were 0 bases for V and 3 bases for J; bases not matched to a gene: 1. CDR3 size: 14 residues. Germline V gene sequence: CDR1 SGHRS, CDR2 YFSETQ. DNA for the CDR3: TGCGCCAGCAGCTTGGCGGGACAGGAAGAGACCCAGTACTTC. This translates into CASSLAGQEETQYF.

This CDR3 reads CASSGAAGGGGEQFF. CDR3 DNA: TGCGCCAGCAGTGGGGCAGCGGGAGGAGGTGGTGAGCAGTTCTTC. The rearrangement joins TRBV10-2 to TRBJ2-1; 9 nucleotides line up with TRBD2. The CDR3 extends over 15 amino acids. Trimming took 4 bases from V and 9 from J; bases not matched to a gene: 10. Germline values: CDR1 WSHSY, CDR2 SAAADI.

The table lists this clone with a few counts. This CDR3 is CAISESGRVAYNEQFF. The CDR3 DNA is TGTGCCATCAGTGAGTCTGGGCGGGTAGCCTACAATGAGCAGTTCTTC. V is TRBV10-3 and J is TRBJ2-1; D possibly corresponds to TRBD2 (5 bases). Germline V lookup: CDR1 ENHRY, CDR2 SYGVKD. The ends were cut back, 0 bases at V and 2 bases at J, with 11 bases in the middle. The CDR3 runs to 16 residues.

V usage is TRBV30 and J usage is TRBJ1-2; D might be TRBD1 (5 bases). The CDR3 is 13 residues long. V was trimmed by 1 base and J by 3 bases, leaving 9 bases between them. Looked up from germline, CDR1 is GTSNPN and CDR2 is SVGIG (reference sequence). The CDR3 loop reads CAWSEQGDYGYTF. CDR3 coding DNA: TGTGCCTGGAGTGAGCAGGGAGACTATGGCTACACCTTC.